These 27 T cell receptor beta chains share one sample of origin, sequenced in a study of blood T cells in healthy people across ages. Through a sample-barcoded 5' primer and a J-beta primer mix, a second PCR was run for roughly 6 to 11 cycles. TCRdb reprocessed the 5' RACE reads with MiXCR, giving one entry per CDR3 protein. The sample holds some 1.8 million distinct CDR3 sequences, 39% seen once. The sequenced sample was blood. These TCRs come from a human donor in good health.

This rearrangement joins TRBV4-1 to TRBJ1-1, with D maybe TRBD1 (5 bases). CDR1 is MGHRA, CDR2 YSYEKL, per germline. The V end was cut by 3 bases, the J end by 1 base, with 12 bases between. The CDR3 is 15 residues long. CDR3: CASSQSGQGNTEAFF. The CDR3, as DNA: TGCGCCAGCAGCCAGTCAGGGCAGGGGAACACTGAAGCTTTCTTT.

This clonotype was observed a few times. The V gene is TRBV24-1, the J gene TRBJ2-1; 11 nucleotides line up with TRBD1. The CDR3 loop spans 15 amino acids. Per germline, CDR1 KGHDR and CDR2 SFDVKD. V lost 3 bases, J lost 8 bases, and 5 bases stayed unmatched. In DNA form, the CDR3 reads TGTGCCACCAGTGATCCGGACAGGGGGCTCGATGAGCAGTTCTTC. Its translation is CATSDPDRGLDEQFF.

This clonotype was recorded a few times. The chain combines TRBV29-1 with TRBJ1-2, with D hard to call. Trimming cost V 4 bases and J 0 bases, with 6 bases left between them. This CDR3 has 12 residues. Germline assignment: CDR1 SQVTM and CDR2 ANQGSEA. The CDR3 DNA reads TGCAGCGTTGGAAATCCTAACTATGGCTACACCTTC. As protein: CSVGNPNYGYTF.

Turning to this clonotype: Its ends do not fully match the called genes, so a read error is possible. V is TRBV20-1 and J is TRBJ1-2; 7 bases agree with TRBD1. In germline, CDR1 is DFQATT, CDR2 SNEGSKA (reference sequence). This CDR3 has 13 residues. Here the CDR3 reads CSVRGTADYGYTF. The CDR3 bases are TGCAGTGTTAGAGGGACAGCGGACTATGGCTACACCTTC.

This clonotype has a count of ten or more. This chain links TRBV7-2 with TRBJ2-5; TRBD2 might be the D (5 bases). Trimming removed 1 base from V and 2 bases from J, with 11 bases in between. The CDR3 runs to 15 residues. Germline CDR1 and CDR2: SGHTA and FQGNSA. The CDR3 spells CASSLVKGRQETQYF. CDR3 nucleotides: TGTGCCAGCAGCTTAGTTAAAGGGAGACAAGAGACCCAGTACTTC.

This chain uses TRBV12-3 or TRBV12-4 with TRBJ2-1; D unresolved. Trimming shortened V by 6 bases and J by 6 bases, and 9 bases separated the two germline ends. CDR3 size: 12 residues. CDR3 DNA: TGTGCCAGCAGCCGAAATTTCAATGAGCAGTTCTTC. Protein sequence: CASSRNFNEQFF.

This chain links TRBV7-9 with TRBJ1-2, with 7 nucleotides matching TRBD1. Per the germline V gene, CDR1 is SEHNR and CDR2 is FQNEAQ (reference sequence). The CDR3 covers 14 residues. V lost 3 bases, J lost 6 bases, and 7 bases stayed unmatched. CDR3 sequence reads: CASSFETGTHGYTF. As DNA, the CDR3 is TGTGCCAGCAGCTTCGAGACAGGGACCCATGGCTACACCTTC.

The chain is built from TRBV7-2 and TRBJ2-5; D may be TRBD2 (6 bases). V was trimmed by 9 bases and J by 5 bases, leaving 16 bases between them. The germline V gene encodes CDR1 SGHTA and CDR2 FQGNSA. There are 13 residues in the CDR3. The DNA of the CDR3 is TGTGCCAGTAGCACGACTAGACCGGAGACCCAGTACTTC. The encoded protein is CASSTTRPETQYF.

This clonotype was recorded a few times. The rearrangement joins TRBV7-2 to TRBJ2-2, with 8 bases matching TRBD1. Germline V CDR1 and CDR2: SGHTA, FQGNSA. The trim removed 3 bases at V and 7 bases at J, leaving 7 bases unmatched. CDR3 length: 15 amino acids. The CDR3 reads CASSFKQGAVGELFF. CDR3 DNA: TGTGCCAGCAGCTTTAAGCAGGGGGCGGTCGGGGAGCTGTTTTTT.

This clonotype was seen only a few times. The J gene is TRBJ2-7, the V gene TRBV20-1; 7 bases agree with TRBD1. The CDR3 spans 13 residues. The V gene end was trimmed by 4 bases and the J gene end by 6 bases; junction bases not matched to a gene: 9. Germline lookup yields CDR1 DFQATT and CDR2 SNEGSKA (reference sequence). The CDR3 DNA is TGCAGTGCTAAAACAACAGGGGAATCCGAGCAGTACTTC. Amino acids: CSAKTTGESEQYF.

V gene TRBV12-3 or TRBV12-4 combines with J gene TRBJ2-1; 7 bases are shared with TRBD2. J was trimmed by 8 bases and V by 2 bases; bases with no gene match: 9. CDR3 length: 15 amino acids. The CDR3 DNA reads TGTGCCAGCAGTTTACGAGTGGGAGGGGCTGATGAGCAGTTCTTC. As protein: CASSLRVGGADEQFF.

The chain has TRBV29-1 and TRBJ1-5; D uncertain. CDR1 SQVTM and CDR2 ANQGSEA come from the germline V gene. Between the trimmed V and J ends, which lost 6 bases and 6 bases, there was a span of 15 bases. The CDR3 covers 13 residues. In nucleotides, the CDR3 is TGCAGCGTCCGGACGGTATCGGGTCAGCCCCAGCATTTT. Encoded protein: CSVRTVSGQPQHF.

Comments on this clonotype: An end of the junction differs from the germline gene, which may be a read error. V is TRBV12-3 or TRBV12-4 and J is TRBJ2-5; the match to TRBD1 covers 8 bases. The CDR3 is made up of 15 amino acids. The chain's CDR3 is CASSPTGQGEEAQYF. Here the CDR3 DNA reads TGTGCCAGCAGCCCCACCGGACAGGGAGAAGAGGCCCAGTACTTC.

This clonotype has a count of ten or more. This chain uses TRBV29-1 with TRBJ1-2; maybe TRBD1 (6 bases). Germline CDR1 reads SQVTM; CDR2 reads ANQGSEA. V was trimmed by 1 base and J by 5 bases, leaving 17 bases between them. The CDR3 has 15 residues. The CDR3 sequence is CSVEASSVRGYGYTF. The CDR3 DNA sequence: TGCAGCGTTGAAGCGTCAAGCGTCAGGGGTTATGGCTACACCTTC.

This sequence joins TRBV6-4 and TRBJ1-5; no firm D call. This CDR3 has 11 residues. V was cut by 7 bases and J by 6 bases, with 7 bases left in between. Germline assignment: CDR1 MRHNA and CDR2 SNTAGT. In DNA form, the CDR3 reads TGTGCCAGCACCCTCAGTCAGCCCCAGCATTTT. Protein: CASTLSQPQHF.

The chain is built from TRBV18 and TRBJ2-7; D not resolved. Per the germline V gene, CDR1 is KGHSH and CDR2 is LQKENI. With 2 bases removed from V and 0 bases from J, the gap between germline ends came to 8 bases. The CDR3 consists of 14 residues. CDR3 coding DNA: TGTGCCAGCTCACCAGGGTCAGACTCCTACGAGCAGTACTTC. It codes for CASSPGSDSYEQYF.

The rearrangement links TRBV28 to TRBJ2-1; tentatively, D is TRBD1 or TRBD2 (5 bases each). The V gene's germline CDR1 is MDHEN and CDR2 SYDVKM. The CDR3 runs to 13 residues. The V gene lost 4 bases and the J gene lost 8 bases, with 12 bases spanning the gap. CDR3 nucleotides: TGTGCCAGCAGTTCTTGGGGGAAAGATGAGCAGTTCTTC. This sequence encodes CASSSWGKDEQFF.

CDR3 region: CASSPRSTGTNSYEQYF. The CDR3 bases are TGTGCCAGCAGCCCAAGGTCAACCGGGACTAACTCCTACGAGCAGTACTTC. J is TRBJ2-7 and V is TRBV13, with 7 positions matching TRBD2. Germline CDR1 reads PRHDT; CDR2 reads FYEKMQ (reference sequence). The CDR3 length is 17 residues. The junction had 13 bases not matched to a gene; V was cut back by 5 bases and J by 0 bases.

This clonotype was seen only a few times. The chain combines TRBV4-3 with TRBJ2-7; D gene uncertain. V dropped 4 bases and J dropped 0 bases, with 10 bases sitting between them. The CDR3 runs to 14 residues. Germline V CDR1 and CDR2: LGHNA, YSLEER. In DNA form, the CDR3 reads TGCGCCAGCAGCCCAGCATCATACTCCTACGAGCAGTACTTC. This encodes CASSPASYSYEQYF.

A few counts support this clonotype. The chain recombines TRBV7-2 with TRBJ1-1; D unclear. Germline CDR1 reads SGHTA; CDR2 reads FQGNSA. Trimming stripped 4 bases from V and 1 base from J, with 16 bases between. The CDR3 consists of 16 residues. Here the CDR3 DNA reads TGTGCCAGCAGCTCAGATGGATTGGAATGGAACACTGAAGCTTTCTTT. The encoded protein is CASSSDGLEWNTEAFF. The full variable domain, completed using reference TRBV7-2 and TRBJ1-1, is GAGVSQSPSNKVTEKGKDVELRCDPISGHTALYWYRQSLGQGLEFLIYFQGNSAPDKSGLPSDRFSAERTGGSVSTLTIQRTQQEDSAVYLCASSSDGLEWNTEAFFGQGTRLTVV.

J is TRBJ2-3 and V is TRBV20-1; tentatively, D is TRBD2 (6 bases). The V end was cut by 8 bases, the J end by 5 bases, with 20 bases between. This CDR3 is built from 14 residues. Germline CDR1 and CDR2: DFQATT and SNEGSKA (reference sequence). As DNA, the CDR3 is TGCAGTCCTGCTAGTGCCAGGGAGGTAGATACGCAGTATTTT. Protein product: CSPASAREVDTQYF.

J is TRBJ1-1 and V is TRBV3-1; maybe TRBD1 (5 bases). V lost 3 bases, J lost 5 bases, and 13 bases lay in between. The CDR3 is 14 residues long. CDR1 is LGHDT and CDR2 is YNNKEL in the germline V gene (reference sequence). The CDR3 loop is CASSHLQARTEAFF. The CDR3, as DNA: TGTGCCAGCAGCCATCTACAGGCTAGGACTGAAGCTTTCTTT.

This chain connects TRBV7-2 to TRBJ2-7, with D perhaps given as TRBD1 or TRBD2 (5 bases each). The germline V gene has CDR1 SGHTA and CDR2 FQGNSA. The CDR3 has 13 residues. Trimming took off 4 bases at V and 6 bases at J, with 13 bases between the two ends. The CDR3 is CASSSHKGTEQYF. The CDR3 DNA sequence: TGTGCCAGCAGCTCCCATAAGGGGACCGAGCAGTACTTC.

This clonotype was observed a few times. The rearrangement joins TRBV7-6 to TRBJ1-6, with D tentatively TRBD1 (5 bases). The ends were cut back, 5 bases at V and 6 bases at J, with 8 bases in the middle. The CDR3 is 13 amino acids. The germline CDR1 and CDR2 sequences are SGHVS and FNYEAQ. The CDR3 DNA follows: TGTGCCAGCAGCCCAGACAGTAATTCACCCCTCCACTTT. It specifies CASSPDSNSPLHF.

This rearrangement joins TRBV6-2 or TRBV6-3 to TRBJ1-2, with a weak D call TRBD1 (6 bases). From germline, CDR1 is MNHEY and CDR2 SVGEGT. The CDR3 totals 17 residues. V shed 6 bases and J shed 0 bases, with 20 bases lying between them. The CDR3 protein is CASRLRGQINSNYGYTF. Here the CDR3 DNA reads TGTGCCAGCAGACTCCGGGGACAAATCAATTCTAACTATGGCTACACCTTC.

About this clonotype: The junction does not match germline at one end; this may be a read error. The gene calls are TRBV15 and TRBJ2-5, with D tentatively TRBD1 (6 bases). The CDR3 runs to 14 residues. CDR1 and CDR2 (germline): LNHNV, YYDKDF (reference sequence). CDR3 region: CAASRGHREETQYF. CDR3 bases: TGTGCCGCCAGCAGAGGGCACAGGGAAGAGACCCAGTACTTC.

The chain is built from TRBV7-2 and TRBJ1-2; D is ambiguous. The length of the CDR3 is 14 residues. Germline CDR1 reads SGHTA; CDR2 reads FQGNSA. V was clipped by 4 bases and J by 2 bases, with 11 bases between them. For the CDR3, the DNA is TGTGCCAGCAGCTCCAGCCGGAAGAACTATGGCTACACCTTC. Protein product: CASSSSRKNYGYTF.